The present T cell receptor beta chain was sequenced within a study of blood T cell repertoires in COVID-19. V was pared by 2 bases and J by 4 bases, with 11 bases of the junction left unmatched. The V gene's germline CDR1 is SGHRS and CDR2 YFSETQ. The CDR3 is made up of 17 amino acids. Data came from immunoSEQ multiplex PCR; TCRdb stores just in-frame clones and leaves some out. The data show 250,000 to 350,000 clones, with 70% to 90% seen just once and 4% to 4.5% held by the top ten. The genes are TRBV5-1 and TRBJ1-2, with 10 bases that match TRBD1. The sequence was obtained from a woman between 25 and 40 years old who had recovered from COVID-19. Sequencing was done on a sample of PBMCs or T cells enriched from blood (not recorded which). DNA for the CDR3: TGCGCCAGCAGCTTAACCGGGACAGGGGATTCGGGCTATGGCTACACCTTC. Protein product: CASSLTGTGDSGYGYTF.